Listed below are T cell receptor beta chains from one sample, sequenced in a study of blood T cell repertoires in COVID-19. The assay was immunoSEQ multiplex PCR, and TCRdb's table has in-frame clones only and misses some. The sample records more than 250,000 clones, around 84% being singletons. Sequenced input: PBMCs or T cells enriched from blood (not recorded which). The receptors derive from a man aged 40-49 years who had been exposed to COVID-19. Both conserved end residues are part of each CDR3. A D gene is named only where the DNA matches it firmly. Clone size is given for some rows only: seen once, a few or many times, or a class if the clone is expanded.

J: TRBJ2-7; V: TRBV28; size: .; D: TRBD2; DNA: TGTGCCAGCAGCAGCGCGCCTTTAACTAGCGGGATCGGCTACGAGCAGTACTTC; CDR3: CASSSAPLTSGIGYEQYF
J: TRBJ2-2; V: TRBV3-1/TRBV3-2; size: .; D: TRBD2; DNA: TGTGCCAGCAGCCCTTTGGCTAGCGGGAGTCGTAACACCGGGGAGCTGTTTTTT; CDR3: CASSPLASGSRNTGELFF
J: TRBJ2-3; V: TRBV5-8; size: .; D: TRBD2; DNA: TGTGCCAGCAGCTTTTCCAGCGGGGGGAGGTGGGCAGATACGCAGTATTTT; CDR3: CASSFSSGGRWADTQYF
J: TRBJ2-2; V: TRBV11-2; size: .; D: .; DNA: TGTGCCAGCAAGCTAGCAGCTCGCACCGGGGAGCTGTTTTTT; CDR3: CASKLAARTGELFF
J: TRBJ1-1; V: TRBV7-9; size: .; D: .; DNA: TGTGCCAGCAGCACAAGGCCGGGTGCCACTGAAGCTTTCTTT; CDR3: CASSTRPGATEAFF
J: TRBJ1-3; V: TRBV7-6; size: .; D: TRBD1; DNA: TGTGCCAGCAGCCTCCAGACAGGGAACGTCGGAAACACCATATATTTT; CDR3: CASSLQTGNVGNTIYF
J: TRBJ2-5; V: TRBV10-3; size: .; D: .; DNA: TGTGCCATCAGTGAGTTCACGGGCCAAGAGACCCAGTACTTC; CDR3: CAISEFTGQETQYF
J: TRBJ2-1; V: TRBV18; size: once; D: TRBD2; DNA: TGTGCCAGCTCACTTCGGACTAGCGGGAGCTACAATGAGCAGTTCTTC; CDR3: CASSLRTSGSYNEQFF
J: TRBJ1-1; V: TRBV2; size: .; D: TRBD1; DNA: TGTGCCAGCAGTACAGGACAGGATGTAATGAACACTGAAGCTTTCTTT; CDR3: CASSTGQDVMNTEAFF
J: TRBJ2-1; V: TRBV24-1; size: .; D: TRBD2; DNA: TGTGCCACTAGGGAGTATGGCGCAGCACTAGCGGGAGTTAGTGAGCAGTTCTTC; CDR3: CATREYGAALAGVSEQFF
J: TRBJ2-7; V: TRBV19; size: .; D: TRBD2; DNA: TGTGCCAGTAGTATAGATGCATCGTTTGGACTAGTATGGTACGAGCAGTACTTC; CDR3: CASSIDASFGLVWYEQYF
J: TRBJ1-2; V: TRBV18; size: .; D: .; DNA: TGTGCCAGCTCACCTGAGAGGAACTATGGCTACACCTTC; CDR3: CASSPERNYGYTF
J: TRBJ2-1; V: TRBV12-3/TRBV12-4; size: .; D: .; DNA: TGTGCCAGCAGTTTTGCGGGAAGAGATGAGCAGTTCTTC; CDR3: CASSFAGRDEQFF
J: TRBJ2-1; V: TRBV29-1; size: .; D: .; DNA: TGCAGCGTTGACCCTCAGGGCGATGAGCAGTTCTTC; CDR3: CSVDPQGDEQFF
J: TRBJ2-1; V: TRBV7-3; size: .; D: TRBD2; DNA: TGTGCCAGCAGCTTATGGGCGGGAGTTGGCAATGAGCAGTTCTTC; CDR3: CASSLWAGVGNEQFF
J: TRBJ2-1; V: TRBV10-3; size: .; D: TRBD2; DNA: TGTGCCATCAGTGAGTCGCAGACTAGCGGGAACAATGAGCAGTTCTTC; CDR3: CAISESQTSGNNEQFF
J: TRBJ1-1; V: TRBV29-1; size: .; D: .; DNA: TGCAGCGCCGAACTGGGGCTGGAGAACACTGAAGCTTTCTTT; CDR3: CSAELGLENTEAFF
J: TRBJ1-1; V: TRBV3-1/TRBV3-2; size: .; D: .; DNA: TGTGCCAGCAGCCCCCAGGACAAGAACACTGAAGCTTTCTTT; CDR3: CASSPQDKNTEAFF
J: TRBJ2-5; V: TRBV11-2; size: .; D: TRBD2; DNA: TGTGCCAGCAGCCCCGGGACTAGCGGGAGCCAAGAGACCCAGTACTTC; CDR3: CASSPGTSGSQETQYF
J: TRBJ2-1; V: TRBV7-3; size: few; D: TRBD2; DNA: TGTGCCAGCAGCTTAATGGCGGGAGGGCATGAGCAGTTCTTC; CDR3: CASSLMAGGHEQFF
J: TRBJ1-2; V: TRBV28; size: .; D: TRBD1; DNA: TGTGCCAGCAGACCCTCGGACAGGGGAGACGGTGGCTACACCTTC; CDR3: CASRPSDRGDGGYTF
J: TRBJ1-6; V: TRBV6-1; size: .; D: .; DNA: TGTGCCAGCAGTGAGCAACAGGGCGCGGGTTCACCCCTCCACTTT; CDR3: CASSEQQGAGSPLHF
J: TRBJ1-2; V: TRBV5-1; size: .; D: TRBD1; DNA: TGCGCCAGCAGCTTGACAGGGGAAGGCTATGGCTACACCTTC; CDR3: CASSLTGEGYGYTF
J: TRBJ2-7; V: TRBV25-1; size: .; D: TRBD2; DNA: TGTGCCAGCAGTGTAGGACTAGCGGGCTCCTACGAGCAGTACTTC; CDR3: CASSVGLAGSYEQYF
J: TRBJ2-1; V: TRBV19; size: .; D: TRBD2; DNA: TGTGCCAGTACTAGCGGGTGGAGCTCCTACAATGAGCAGTTCTTC; CDR3: CASTSGWSSYNEQFF
J: TRBJ1-1; V: TRBV18; size: .; D: TRBD1; DNA: TGTGCCAGCTCCCCATCAGGGGGCGCAGTCACTGAAGCTTTCTTT; CDR3: CASSPSGGAVTEAFF
J: TRBJ2-5; V: TRBV9; size: .; D: TRBD2; DNA: TGTGCCAGCAGCACGTGGACTAGCCGGGAGACCCAGTACTTC; CDR3: CASSTWTSRETQYF
J: TRBJ2-1; V: TRBV2; size: .; D: .; DNA: TGTGCCACCAAGCGGGCAAGCTCCTACAATGAGCAGTTCTTC; CDR3: CATKRASSYNEQFF
J: TRBJ1-4; V: TRBV6-5; size: .; D: TRBD1; DNA: TGTGCCAGCATTGGGGACAGGGTTTCGGAAAAACTGTTTTTT; CDR3: CASIGDRVSEKLFF
J: TRBJ1-1; V: TRBV5-8; size: .; D: .; DNA: TGTGCCAGCAACATTCGCCGGGGGAACACTGAAGCTTTCTTT; CDR3: CASNIRRGNTEAFF
J: TRBJ1-2; V: TRBV12-5; size: few; D: .; DNA: TGTGCTAGTTCGTGGGGCACGTCTGGCTACACCTTC; CDR3: CASSWGTSGYTF
J: TRBJ2-7; V: TRBV19; size: .; D: .; DNA: TGTGCCAGTAGTATATCCTTCGAGCAGTACTTC; CDR3: CASSISFEQYF
J: TRBJ1-4; V: TRBV5-5; size: .; D: TRBD1; DNA: TGTGCCAGCAGCTTGGAGAATCCGGGACAGAGGGGTGAAAAACTGTTTTTT; CDR3: CASSLENPGQRGEKLFF